Given below is one T cell receptor (beta chain) in context. Its antigen is unknown. Within one base of it there is no much larger clone, and no base qualities were kept. Frozen genomic DNA underwent high-throughput TCRbeta CDR3 sequencing by immunoSEQ, including PCR amplification, mapping, bias correction and internal controls. The authors' pipeline ran thus. Productive rearrangements were retained, and unique TCRbeta sequences were defined by the CDR3 nucleotide sequence together with the V and J gene. For classification of a sequence as donor-reactive, at least 5-fold expansion in CFSE-low cells relative to unstimulated pre-transplant cells and a frequency of at least 0.01% were required. Minimum frequency thresholds were set for each subject based on the unstimulated sample with the lowest template count, ensuring at least 90% detection power. Jensen-Shannon divergence between the top 1000 TCRbeta sequences post- versus pre-transplant served as the measure of repertoire turnover. Changes in detection of donor-reactive sequences were tested with two-sided Fisher's exact tests. Imported from immuneACCESS, the table was reduced by TCRdb to in-frame sequences with V and J called. These copies leave out some clones; in studies compared against another copy, an unresolved V gene accounts for under half, and the cause of the remainder is not known. V and J calls and clone size follow that table, whereas D and trimming were derived from the DNA. Within this sample are 80,000 or so clones, with about 82% of them counted one time only. Of the sample, approximately 0.47% falls within the top ten clones.

Compared with germline, V lacks 3 bases and J lacks 4 bases; bases without a gene match: 8. CDR3 length: 17 amino acids, cysteine to phenylalanine. Only CDR3 DNA is held: 51 bases, read in frame from base 1. In the germline V gene, CDR1 corresponds to KGHSH and CDR2 to LQKENI. This entry comes from a study of T cell clones after liver transplantation (dated by TCRdb to the late 2010s). Broadly, across the study: The samples were obtained from ITN030ST, a randomized trial that attempted immunosuppression withdrawal within 2 years after liver transplantation. After a pre-transplant mixed lymphocyte reaction, TCRbeta sequencing was used to pinpoint donor-reactive T cell clones, which were subsequently tracked in post-transplant blood. As an antigen-independent comparator for the donor-reactive sequences, third party-reactive TCRbeta sequences from pre-transplant MLRs were identified as well. Blood samples were collected pre-transplant, pre-randomization before withdrawal, and post-randomization after either full withdrawal or failed withdrawal. A cohort of 8 liver transplant recipients was studied, of whom 3 were classified as tolerant and 5 as non-tolerant. Of the eight recipients, a few were HCV-positive, while the remaining recipients had been transplanted for non-autoimmune, non-viral indications. Tolerance meant complete immunosuppression withdrawal for at least one year without liver enzymes rising beyond twice the upper limit of normal. No induction therapy was given to the subjects, and standard immunosuppression was administered until randomization at 12-24 months post-transplant.

Unstimulated PBMCs, after thawing, were stained for CD3, CD4 and CD8 and then FACS-sorted into CD3+CD4+ and CD3+CD8+ populations. All 8 studied subjects were randomized to immunosuppression withdrawal. The Qiagen DNeasy Blood and Tissue Kit was used for isolation of genomic DNA. General conclusions and limits of the study: In most of the 8 subjects, regardless of tolerance or HCV status, circulating donor-reactive CD4 TCRbeta sequences dropped significantly post-transplant. Since no allograft tissue specimens were available, donor-reactive T cells may have migrated into the graft instead of being deleted. Low numbers of available donor cells limited the measurable donor-reactive repertoire in a couple of subjects. Donor-reactive sequences declined more than third party-reactive ones, suggesting partial antigen-specific deletion unrelated to withdrawal success. The conclusions were considered preliminary, being limited by small, heterogeneous patient numbers and non-standardized post-transplant time points. When repertoire turnover was accounted for, significantly reduced detection of donor-reactive sequences was found in 7 of 8 subjects for CD4 and in 8 of 8 subjects for CD8.

The sequencing used CD4+ T cells from blood, collected just over 45 months after liver transplant. The source is a human patient who received a liver transplant. Following transplantation, part of the T cell population may be supplied by the graft donor rather than the patient. In this chain, TRBV18 is recombined with TRBJ1-5, with 11 bases aligning to TRBD1. The DNA reads as follows: TGTGCCAGCTCACCCCCGGGGACAGGGGGGAAAAATCAGCCCCAGCATTTT. Its product reads: CASSPPGTGGKNQPQHF.